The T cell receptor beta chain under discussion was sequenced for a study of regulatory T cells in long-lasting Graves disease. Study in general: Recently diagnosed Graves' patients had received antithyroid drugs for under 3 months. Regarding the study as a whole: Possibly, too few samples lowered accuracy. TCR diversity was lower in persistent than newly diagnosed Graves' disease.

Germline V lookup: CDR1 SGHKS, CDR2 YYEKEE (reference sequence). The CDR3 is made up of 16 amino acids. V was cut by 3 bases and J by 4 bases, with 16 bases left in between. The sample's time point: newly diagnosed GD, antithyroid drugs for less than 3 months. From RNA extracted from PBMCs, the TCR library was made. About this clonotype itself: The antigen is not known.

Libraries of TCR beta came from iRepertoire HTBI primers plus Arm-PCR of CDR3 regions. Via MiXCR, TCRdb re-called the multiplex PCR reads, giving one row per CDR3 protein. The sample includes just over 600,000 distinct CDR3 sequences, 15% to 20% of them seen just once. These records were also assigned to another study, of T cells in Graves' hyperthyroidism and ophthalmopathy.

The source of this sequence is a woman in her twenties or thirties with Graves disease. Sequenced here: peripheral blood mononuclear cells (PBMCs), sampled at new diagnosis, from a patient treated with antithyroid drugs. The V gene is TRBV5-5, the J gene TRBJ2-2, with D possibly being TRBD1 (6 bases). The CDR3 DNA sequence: TGTGCCAGCAGCTACTGGACAGCAGGAACCACCGGGGAGCTGTTTTTT. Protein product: CASSYWTAGTTGELFF.